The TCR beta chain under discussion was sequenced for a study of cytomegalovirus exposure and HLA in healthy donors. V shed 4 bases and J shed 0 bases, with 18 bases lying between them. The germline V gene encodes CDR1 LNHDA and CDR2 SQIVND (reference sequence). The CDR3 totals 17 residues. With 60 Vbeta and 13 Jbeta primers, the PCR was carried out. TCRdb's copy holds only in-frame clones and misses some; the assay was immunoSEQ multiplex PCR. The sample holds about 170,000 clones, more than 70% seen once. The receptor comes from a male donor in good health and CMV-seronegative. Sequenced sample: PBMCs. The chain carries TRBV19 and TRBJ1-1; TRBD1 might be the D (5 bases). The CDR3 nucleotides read TGTGCCAGTAGTACCTTCTCGGGGGTCGGGGTGAACACTGAAGCTTTCTTT. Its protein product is CASSTFSGVGVNTEAFF.